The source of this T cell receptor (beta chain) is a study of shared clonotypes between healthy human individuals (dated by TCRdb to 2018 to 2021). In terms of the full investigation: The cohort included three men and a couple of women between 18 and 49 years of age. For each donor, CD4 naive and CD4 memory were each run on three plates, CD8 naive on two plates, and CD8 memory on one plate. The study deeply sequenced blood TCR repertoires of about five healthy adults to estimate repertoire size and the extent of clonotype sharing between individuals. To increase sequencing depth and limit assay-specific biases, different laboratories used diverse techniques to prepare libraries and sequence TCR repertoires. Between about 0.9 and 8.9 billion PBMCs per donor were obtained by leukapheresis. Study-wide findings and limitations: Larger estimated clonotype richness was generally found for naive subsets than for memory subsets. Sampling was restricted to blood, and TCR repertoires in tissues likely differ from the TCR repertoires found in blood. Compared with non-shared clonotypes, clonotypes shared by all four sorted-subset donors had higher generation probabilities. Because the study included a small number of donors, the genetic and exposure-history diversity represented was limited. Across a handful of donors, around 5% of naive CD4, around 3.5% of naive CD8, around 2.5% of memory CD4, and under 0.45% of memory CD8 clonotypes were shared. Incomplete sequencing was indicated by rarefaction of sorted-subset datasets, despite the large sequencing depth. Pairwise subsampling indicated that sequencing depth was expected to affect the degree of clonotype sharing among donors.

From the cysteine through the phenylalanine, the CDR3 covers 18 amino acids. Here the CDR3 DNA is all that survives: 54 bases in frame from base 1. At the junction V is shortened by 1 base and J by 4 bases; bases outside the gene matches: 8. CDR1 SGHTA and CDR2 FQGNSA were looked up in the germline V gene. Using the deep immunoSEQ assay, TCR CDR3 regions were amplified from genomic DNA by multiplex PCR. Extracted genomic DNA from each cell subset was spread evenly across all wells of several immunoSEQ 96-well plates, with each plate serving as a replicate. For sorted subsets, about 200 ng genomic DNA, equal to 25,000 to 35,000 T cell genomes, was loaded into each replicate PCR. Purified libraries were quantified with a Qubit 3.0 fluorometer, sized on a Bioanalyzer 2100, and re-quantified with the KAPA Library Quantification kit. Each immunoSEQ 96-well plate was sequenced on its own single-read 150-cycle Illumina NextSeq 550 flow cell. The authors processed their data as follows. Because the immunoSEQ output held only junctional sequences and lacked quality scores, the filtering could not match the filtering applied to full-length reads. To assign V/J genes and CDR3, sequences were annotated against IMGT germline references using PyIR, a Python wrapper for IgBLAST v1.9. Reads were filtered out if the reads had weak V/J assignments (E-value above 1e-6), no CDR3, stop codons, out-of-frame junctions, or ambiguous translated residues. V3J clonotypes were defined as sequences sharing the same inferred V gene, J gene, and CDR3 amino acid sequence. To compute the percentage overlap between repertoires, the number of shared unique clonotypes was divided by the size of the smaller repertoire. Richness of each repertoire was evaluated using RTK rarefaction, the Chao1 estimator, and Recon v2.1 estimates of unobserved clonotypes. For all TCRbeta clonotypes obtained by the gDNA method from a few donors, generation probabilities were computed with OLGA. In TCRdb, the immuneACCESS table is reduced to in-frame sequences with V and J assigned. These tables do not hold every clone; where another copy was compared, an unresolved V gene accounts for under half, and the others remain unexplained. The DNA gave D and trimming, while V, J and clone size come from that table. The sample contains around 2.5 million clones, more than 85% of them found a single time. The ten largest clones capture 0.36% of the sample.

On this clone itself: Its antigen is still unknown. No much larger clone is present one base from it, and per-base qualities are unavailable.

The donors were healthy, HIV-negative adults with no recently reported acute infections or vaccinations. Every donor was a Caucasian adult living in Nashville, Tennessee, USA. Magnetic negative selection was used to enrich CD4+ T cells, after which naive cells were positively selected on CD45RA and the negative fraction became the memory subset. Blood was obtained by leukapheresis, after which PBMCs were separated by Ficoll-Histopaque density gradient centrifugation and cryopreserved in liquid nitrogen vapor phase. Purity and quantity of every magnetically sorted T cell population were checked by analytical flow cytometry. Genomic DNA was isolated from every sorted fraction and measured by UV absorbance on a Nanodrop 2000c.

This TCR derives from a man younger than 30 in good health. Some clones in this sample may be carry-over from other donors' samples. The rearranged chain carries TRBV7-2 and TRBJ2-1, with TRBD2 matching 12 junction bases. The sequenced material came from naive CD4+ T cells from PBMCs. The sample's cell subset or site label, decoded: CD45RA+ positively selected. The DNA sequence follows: TGTGCCAGCAGCTTAGGAGGACTAGCGGGATCTATATACAATGAGCAGTTCTTC. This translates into CASSLGGLAGSIYNEQFF.